This TCR beta chain is drawn from a study of blood T cell repertoires in COVID-19. Study-wide context: Samples came from the United States, Italy and Spain, spanning acute and convalescent COVID-19. T cells, B-cell-depleted T cells, or PBMCs provided the cDNA or gDNA that served as material.

This CDR3 has 14 amino acids. The trim removed 1 base at V and 7 bases at J, leaving 4 bases unmatched. Germline CDR1 SNHLY, CDR2 FYNNEI. How the authors handled the data: Researchers report that nucleated cell counts were estimated from reference gene primer amplification. Clones were sequenced by immunoSEQ multiplex PCR, and TCRdb holds only the in-frame ones, with some missing. That table is the source of V, J and clone size, and D and trimming were worked out from the DNA. Among a few hundred thousand clones listed, about 88% were seen once. This clone appeared a single time. This clonotype originated in a woman aged 70-85 years with active or convalescent COVID-19. The chain uses TRBV2 and TRBJ1-3, with TRBD1 identical over 7 bases. The sample taken for sequencing was peripheral blood. The CDR3 is CASSEGLTGNTIYF. The CDR3 nucleotides read TGTGCCAGCAGTGAAGGCCTGACAGGGAACACCATATATTTT.